These 30 T cell receptor beta chains originate from one sample sequenced in a study of blood T cell repertoires in COVID-19. Only in-frame clones appear in the TCRdb table, and some are missing; sequencing was by immunoSEQ multiplex PCR. The sample shows about 59,000 clones, 73% of them seen only once. Sequencing was performed on peripheral blood. The receptors were sampled from a woman in her 70s with acute or convalescent COVID-19.

This chain joins TRBV19 and TRBJ1-1; D not resolved. This CDR3 is 14 amino acids long. From germline, CDR1 is LNHDA and CDR2 SQIVND (reference sequence). Trimming stripped 4 bases from V and 8 bases from J, with 17 bases between. The CDR3 reads CASSTPVRFREAFF. The CDR3 nucleotides read TGTGCCAGTAGTACCCCAGTCAGGTTTCGGGAAGCTTTCTTT.

This chain links TRBV7-3 with TRBJ2-2; TRBD2 aligns across 7 bases. There are 14 residues in the CDR3. CDR1 is SGHTA and CDR2 is FQGTGA in the germline V gene. Trimming removed 3 bases from V and 7 bases from J; junction bases left unmatched: 5. The CDR3 loop is CASSLGLRGGELFF. CDR3 nucleotides: TGTGCCAGCAGCTTGGGACTACGGGGCGGGGAGCTGTTTTTT.

The chain uses TRBV13 and TRBJ1-3, with D hard to call. CDR1 is PRHDT and CDR2 is FYEKMQ in the germline V gene (reference sequence). The CDR3 has 14 residues. Trimming removed 6 bases from V and 1 base from J, with 10 bases in between. The CDR3 loop reads CASREDNSGNTIYF. DNA for the CDR3: TGTGCCAGCAGAGAGGATAATTCTGGAAACACCATATATTTT.

The gene calls are TRBV5-4 and TRBJ1-2; the match to TRBD1 covers 7 bases. V lost 0 bases, J lost 8 bases, and 1 base stayed unmatched. The CDR3 extends over 12 amino acids. Looked up from germline, CDR1 is SGHNT and CDR2 is YYREEE (reference sequence). The CDR3 here is CASSLVRGGYTF. DNA of the CDR3: TGTGCCAGCAGCTTGGTCAGGGGGGGCTACACCTTC. Supplemented by reference TRBV5-4 and TRBJ1-2, the full variable domain reads ETGVTQSPTHLIKTRGQQVTLRCSSQSGHNTVSWYQQALGQGPQFIFQYYREEENGRGNFPPRFSGLQFPNYSSELNVNALELDDSALYLCASSLVRGGYTFGSGTRLTVV.

This rearrangement joins TRBV10-3 to TRBJ2-3, with D possibly being TRBD2 (5 bases). This CDR3 has 12 amino acids. Trimming shortened V by 7 bases and J by 3 bases, and 8 bases separated the two germline ends. The germline V gene encodes CDR1 ENHRY and CDR2 SYGVKD. DNA for the CDR3: TGTGCCATCACCTCGGGGACAGATACGCAGTATTTT. As protein: CAITSGTDTQYF.

The chain employs TRBV6-4 and TRBJ2-1; the D is unclear. The germline CDR1 and CDR2 sequences are MRHNA and SNTAGT. The CDR3 contains 15 residues. The V end was cut by 2 bases, the J end by 1 base, with 9 bases between. The CDR3 nucleotides are TGTGCCAGCAGTGACCAACCCAGTTCCTACAATGAGCAGTTCTTC. Amino acid sequence: CASSDQPSSYNEQFF.

In nucleotides, the CDR3 is TGTGCCAGCAGCCCCCCGGGGAGTTACAATGAGCAGTTCTTC. Its protein is CASSPPGSYNEQFF. The chain combines TRBV13 with TRBJ2-1; D is perhaps TRBD2 (5 bases). The CDR3 length is 14 residues. V was clipped by 5 bases and J by 4 bases, with 12 bases between them. From germline, CDR1 is PRHDT and CDR2 FYEKMQ (reference sequence).

The CDR3: CASNSGGFPTYEQFF. CDR3 in DNA: TGTGCCAGCAATAGCGGGGGGTTCCCTACCTATGAGCAGTTCTTC. The J gene is TRBJ2-1, the V gene TRBV2, with 10 bases identical to TRBD2. The V gene's germline CDR1 is SNHLY and CDR2 FYNNEI. The junction had 11 bases not matched to a gene; V was cut back by 7 bases and J by 8 bases. The CDR3 consists of 15 residues.

This clone was counted once. The chain uses TRBV5-1 and TRBJ1-2; 8 bases match TRBD1. From germline, CDR1 is SGHRS and CDR2 YFSETQ. V shed 0 bases and J 2 bases; nucleotides not matched to a gene: 6. The CDR3 runs to 16 residues. This CDR3 reads CASSLATDRANYGYTF. DNA of the CDR3: TGCGCCAGCAGCTTGGCCACGGACAGGGCCAACTATGGCTACACCTTC.

The rearrangement links TRBV5-6 to TRBJ1-1; D remains ambiguous. From germline, CDR1 is SGHDT and CDR2 YYEEEE. CDR3 length equals 13 residues. With 2 bases removed from V and 4 bases from J, the gap between germline ends came to 9 bases. CDR3 DNA sequence: TGTGCCAGCAGCTTTGGAAGGAGCACTGAAGCTTTCTTT. As protein: CASSFGRSTEAFF.

The V and J genes are TRBV3-1 (or the pseudogene TRBV3-2) and TRBJ2-7, with D hard to call. This CDR3 is built from 14 residues. CDR1 LGHDT and CDR2 YNNKEL come from the germline V gene (reference sequence). V dropped 0 bases and J dropped 9 bases, with 15 bases sitting between them. CDR3 region: CASSQDNSGTRQYV. CDR3 nucleotide sequence: TGTGCCAGCAGCCAAGATAACTCAGGAACCAGGCAGTACGTC.

The chain is built from TRBV19 and TRBJ2-3, with D possibly matching TRBD2 (5 bases). Germline V gene sequence: CDR1 LNHDA, CDR2 SQIVND (reference sequence). CDR3 size: 13 residues. Trimming stripped 5 bases from V and 3 bases from J, with 9 bases between. For the CDR3, the DNA is TGTGCCAGTAGTCCGTCGGGAACAGATACGCAGTATTTT. Translated: CASSPSGTDTQYF.

This CDR3 is CATRGGQGARKGANVLTF. The CDR3 nucleotides are TGCGCCACCAGGGGGGGACAGGGAGCGCGTAAAGGGGCCAACGTCCTGACTTTC. The chain carries TRBV5-1 and TRBJ2-6; 9 positions agree with TRBD1. The CDR3 runs to 18 residues. Germline assignment: CDR1 SGHRS and CDR2 YFSETQ. With 9 bases clipped from V and 4 bases from J, the junction kept 17 bases outside the gene matches.

The chain links TRBV12-3 or TRBV12-4 to TRBJ2-1; 9 bases are shared with TRBD2. The CDR3 consists of 13 residues. Losses at the gene ends were 8 bases for V and 8 bases for J; bases not matched to a gene: 7. As DNA, the CDR3 is TGTGCCAGCCGGCGGGGGGGGTACGATGAGCAGTTCTTC. Translating it yields CASRRGGYDEQFF.

V and J are TRBV12-3 or TRBV12-4 and TRBJ1-1; TRBD1 aligns across 8 bases. This CDR3 contains 13 residues. J lost 5 bases, V lost 4 bases, and 3 bases had no gene match. CDR3 residues: CASSWGTGTEAFF. CDR3 DNA sequence: TGTGCCAGCAGTTGGGGGACAGGAACTGAAGCTTTCTTT.

The CDR3 spells CASSLEQGEREQYF. CDR3 in DNA: TGCGCCAGCAGCTTAGAACAGGGGGAACGAGAGCAGTACTTC. This rearrangement joins TRBV5-1 to TRBJ2-7; 8 positions agree with TRBD1. Germline values: CDR1 SGHRS, CDR2 YFSETQ. With V trimmed by 2 bases and J by 7 bases, 8 bases remained unmatched. CDR3 length: 14 amino acids.

This clone appeared a few times. The chain is built from TRBV6-5 and TRBJ1-5, with 7 bases that match TRBD1. The CDR3 spans 15 residues. From germline, CDR1 is MNHEY and CDR2 SVGAGI. V lost 0 bases to trimming and J lost 2 bases; unmatched junction nucleotides: 1. Here the CDR3 DNA reads TGTGCCAGCAGTTACTCCACAGGGGGCAATCAGCCCCAGCATTTT. The encoded protein is CASSYSTGGNQPQHF.

The rearrangement links TRBV5-5 to TRBJ2-5, with D tentatively TRBD2 (5 bases). CDR1 SGHKS and CDR2 YYEKEE come from the germline V gene (reference sequence). Trimming took 1 base from V and 5 from J, leaving 15 bases between them. The CDR3 contains 15 residues. The CDR3 coding sequence is TGTGCCAGCAGCTTGATCGGAGGTCTGGTGGAGACCCAGTACTTC. It codes for CASSLIGGLVETQYF.

V and J are TRBV6-5 and TRBJ2-5; D gene uncertain. V shed 5 bases and J shed 2 bases, with 6 bases lying between them. Germline V gene lookup returns CDR1 MNHEY and CDR2 SVGAGI. This CDR3 spans 12 amino acids. The CDR3: CASSRLQETQYF. CDR3 nucleotide sequence: TGTGCCAGCAGTCGACTTCAAGAGACCCAGTACTTC.

The rearrangement joins TRBV5-1 to TRBJ2-3, with 16 bases that match TRBD2. The V and J ends lost 0 bases and 4 bases, in that order; junction bases with no gene match: 2. Germline V lookup: CDR1 SGHRS, CDR2 YFSETQ. The CDR3 extends over 17 amino acids. CDR3 sequence reads: CASSLAGLAGGADTQYF. The CDR3 DNA reads as TGCGCCAGCAGCTTGGCGGGACTAGCGGGGGGGGCAGATACGCAGTATTTT.

On this clone: The junction differs from germline at one of its ends, possibly a read error. This sequence joins TRBV19 and TRBJ1-2; 9 bases fit TRBD1. This CDR3 contains 14 residues. In germline, CDR1 is LNHDA, CDR2 SQIVND (reference sequence). CDR3: CASSAGTGRYGYAF. CDR3 nucleotide sequence: TGTGCCAGTAGTGCCGGGACAGGGCGCTATGGCTACGCCTTC.

The V and J genes are TRBV30 and TRBJ1-5, with 8 bases fitting TRBD1. Germline V gene lookup returns CDR1 GTSNPN and CDR2 SVGIG (reference sequence). Trimming cost V 4 bases and J 4 bases; bases outside gene matches: 6. CDR3 length: 14 residues. The CDR3 DNA is TGTGCCTGGACCCGGACAGGGTCTAATCAGCCCCAGCATTTT. Protein product: CAWTRTGSNQPQHF.

This clone has just a few counts. This chain connects TRBV3-1 (or the pseudogene TRBV3-2) to TRBJ1-2, with D perhaps TRBD1 (6 bases). Germline V CDR1 and CDR2: LGHDT, YNNKEL (reference sequence). The CDR3 has 15 amino acids. Trimming shortened V by 2 bases and J by 4 bases, and 14 bases separated the two germline ends. CDR3 sequence reads: CASSQLPDRTYGYTF. The CDR3 DNA sequence: TGTGCCAGCAGCCAACTACCGGACAGAACCTATGGCTACACCTTC.

The chain has TRBV9 and TRBJ1-4; D is uncertain. This CDR3 is built from 12 residues. Trimming removed 6 bases at V and 10 bases at J, with 13 bases between. The germline gives CDR1 SGDLS, CDR2 YYNGEE. The CDR3 DNA is TGTGCCAGCACGGGCCCCGAGGGAAAACTGTTTTTT. This codes for CASTGPEGKLFF.

V gene TRBV9 combines with J gene TRBJ2-3; 7 bases fit TRBD2. The CDR3 contains 17 residues. Germline V lookup: CDR1 SGDLS, CDR2 YYNGEE. The V and J ends lost 4 bases and 0 bases, in that order; junction bases with no gene match: 11. The CDR3 sequence is CASSRGALASSTDTQYF. The DNA for the CDR3 is TGTGCCAGCAGCCGTGGGGCACTAGCGTCTAGCACAGATACGCAGTATTTT.

The V call is TRBV7-9, the J call TRBJ1-1, with TRBD1 as a possible D gene (6 bases). The germline V gene encodes CDR1 SEHNR and CDR2 FQNEAQ (reference sequence). V lost 3 bases and J 12 bases, leaving 23 bases between the germline ends. CDR3 length: 15 residues. The CDR3 DNA reads TGTGCCAGCAGCTTGCTTTCGTCCCCGGAGGGGGGGACTTTCTTT. Its protein product is CASSLLSSPEGGTFF.

This clone was detected a few times. The chain combines TRBV3-1 (or the pseudogene TRBV3-2) with TRBJ2-4, with unresolved D. CDR1 is LGHDT and CDR2 is YNNKEL in the germline V gene (reference sequence). V lost 4 bases and J 0 bases, leaving 7 bases between the germline ends. The CDR3 is 14 amino acids. DNA for the CDR3: TGTGCCAGCAGCCCAGACCTAGCCAAAAACATTCAGTACTTC. It is translated as CASSPDLAKNIQYF.

This clone has a single count. CDR3 DNA: TGTGCCAGCAGCCCGGGGGGAAGGAACAATGAGCAGTTCTTC. Amino acids: CASSPGGRNNEQFF. The V gene is TRBV5-5, the J gene TRBJ2-1, with TRBD2 matching 7 bases. The germline gives CDR1 SGHKS, CDR2 YYEKEE (reference sequence). The CDR3 contains 14 residues. V lost 4 bases and J lost 5; bases outside the gene matches: 6.

Concerning this clone itself: The junction departs from the called germline gene at one end, perhaps through a read error. The chain links TRBV5-4 to TRBJ1-1; perhaps TRBD1 as D (6 bases). Germline V gives CDR1 SGHNT, CDR2 YYREEE (reference sequence). The CDR3 contains 11 residues. The CDR3 is CASSRDQGPIF. The CDR3 coding sequence is TGTGCCAGCAGCCGGGATCAGGGGCCGATCTTT.

The gene calls are TRBV30 and TRBJ1-1; TRBD1 might be the D (5 bases). This CDR3 has 14 amino acids. The germline V gene encodes CDR1 GTSNPN and CDR2 SVGIG (reference sequence). V was cut by 1 base and J by 4 bases, with 13 bases left in between. CDR3 region: CAWSGQTFSTEAFF. The CDR3, as DNA: TGTGCCTGGAGTGGACAGACGTTTTCCACTGAAGCTTTCTTT.